A single sample gave rise to the 27 T cell receptor beta chains below, sequenced in a study of blood T cell repertoires in COVID-19. The repertoire was sequenced with immunoSEQ multiplex PCR; TCRdb's copy has only in-frame clones and lacks some. The table has 100,000 to 150,000 clones, roughly 91% seen once. Sequencing was carried out using peripheral blood. The receptors derive from a human donor in a cohort sampled during active COVID-19.

This clone was seen only once. The gene calls are TRBV29-1 and TRBJ2-3; D is possibly TRBD2 (5 bases). Germline V gene data show CDR1 as SQVTM and CDR2 as ANQGSEA. The CDR3 sequence is 12 residues long. V shed 4 bases and J shed 4 bases, with 9 bases lying between them. The CDR3, as DNA: TGCAGCGTTGTTCGGGGATCAGATACGCAGTATTTT. This gives the protein CSVVRGSDTQYF.

This clone showed up just once. The V and J genes are TRBV19 and TRBJ2-6; no clear D gene. The germline gives CDR1 LNHDA, CDR2 SQIVND (reference sequence). Deletions cut 7 bases from V and 4 bases from J, with 8 bases between. The CDR3 runs to 13 residues. The CDR3, as DNA: TGTGCCAGTAATCTCCTGGGGGCCAACGTCCTGACTTTC. Its translation: CASNLLGANVLTF.

The V gene is TRBV2, the J gene TRBJ2-1, with 10 bases lining up with TRBD1. The trim removed 8 bases at V and 1 base at J, leaving 14 bases unmatched. Germline V gene sequence: CDR1 SNHLY, CDR2 FYNNEI. CDR3 length: 18 amino acids. The CDR3 reads CASHERETGGISYNEQFF. The DNA for the CDR3 is TGTGCCAGCCATGAAAGGGAGACAGGGGGCATTTCCTACAATGAGCAGTTCTTC. Drawing the rest from reference TRBV2 and TRBJ2-1, the complete variable domain is EPEVTQTPSHQVTQMGQEVILRCVPISNHLYFYWYRQILGQKVEFLVSFYNNEISEKSEIFDDQFSVERPDGSNFTLKIRSTKLEDSAMYFCASHERETGGISYNEQFFGPGTRLTVL.

Worth noting for this clone: Sequence at one end of the junction differs from germline and may be a read error. The V and J genes are TRBV6-5 and TRBJ1-1; TRBD1 matches at 8 bases. Germline V CDR1 and CDR2: MNHEY, SVGAGI. This CDR3 contains 14 residues. DNA for the CDR3: TGTGCCAGCAGTTACTTACCTCCCGGGACAGGACAGGCATTT. Protein product: CASSYLPPGTGQAF.

The V gene is TRBV5-4, the J gene TRBJ2-5, with 9 bases identical to TRBD2. The V gene end was trimmed by 4 bases and the J gene end by 4 bases; junction bases not matched to a gene: 5. The CDR3 covers 14 residues. CDR1 and CDR2 from the germline V gene are SGHNT and YYREEE (reference sequence). The CDR3 bases are TGTGCCAGCAGCCTTTCTAGCGGGACAGAGACCCAGTACTTC. Protein product: CASSLSSGTETQYF.

This clone occurred once. The chain joins TRBV3-1 (or the pseudogene TRBV3-2) to TRBJ2-7; 7 bases match TRBD2. Trimming at V came to 3 bases and at J to 0 bases, leaving 11 bases not matched to a gene. Germline assignment: CDR1 LGHDT and CDR2 YNNKEL (reference sequence). This CDR3 region has 17 residues. This CDR3 is CASSHRQAGRSSYEQYF. In nucleotides, the CDR3 is TGTGCCAGCAGCCACCGCCAAGCGGGAAGGAGCTCCTACGAGCAGTACTTC.

J is TRBJ2-1 and V is TRBV25-1, with 10 bases lining up with TRBD1. Germline CDR1 MGHDK, CDR2 SYGVNS. V was pared by 5 bases and J by 5 bases, with 12 bases of the junction left unmatched. The CDR3 contains 17 residues. In DNA, the CDR3 is TGTGCCAGCAGTCCACCCTCTTGGACAGGGGGTCACAATGAGCAGTTCTTC. Amino acids: CASSPPSWTGGHNEQFF.

In this sample, this clone turned up a few times. Other DNA sequences of this sample code for an identical CDR3. The chain is built from TRBV9 and TRBJ2-7, with 8 positions matching TRBD1. CDR1 and CDR2 from the germline V gene are SGDLS and YYNGEE. The CDR3 totals 14 residues. Trimming cost V 2 bases and J 3 bases; bases outside gene matches: 4. The CDR3 loop is CASSVGTGVYEQYF. The CDR3 bases are TGTGCCAGCAGCGTCGGGACAGGCGTCTACGAGCAGTACTTC.

The chain carries TRBV19 and TRBJ1-1; D gene ambiguous. Looked up from germline, CDR1 is LNHDA and CDR2 is SQIVND (reference sequence). This CDR3 spans 11 amino acids. V was clipped by 5 bases and J by 7 bases, with 8 bases between them. CDR3 amino acids: CASSGGYEAFF. The CDR3 DNA is TGTGCCAGTAGTGGAGGATATGAAGCTTTCTTT. Looking up the rest from reference TRBV19 and TRBJ1-1 gives the full variable domain: DGGITQSPKYLFRKEGQNVTLSCEQNLNHDAMYWYRQDPGQGLRLIYYSQIVNDFQKGDIAEGYSVSREKKESFPLTVTSAQKNPTAFYLCASSGGYEAFFGQGTRLTVV.

For this clone: Other nucleotide sequences in the sample specify the same CDR3. The chain recombines TRBV6-5 with TRBJ1-5; D is ambiguous. Trimming pared 7 bases from V and 4 bases from J, leaving 8 bases between. In germline, CDR1 is MNHEY, CDR2 SVGAGI. The CDR3 covers 12 residues. DNA of the CDR3: TGTGCCAGCAACAGAGTTAATCAGCCCCAGCATTTT. This gives the protein CASNRVNQPQHF.

This chain uses TRBV3-1 (or the pseudogene TRBV3-2) with TRBJ1-1, with TRBD1 identical over 7 bases. V lost 2 bases and J lost 1; bases outside the gene matches: 1. The CDR3 covers 14 residues. Germline CDR1 is LGHDT and CDR2 is YNNKEL (reference sequence). The CDR3 protein is CASSQRTGNTEAFF. The CDR3 DNA reads as TGTGCCAGCAGCCAAAGGACAGGGAACACTGAAGCTTTCTTT.

This chain connects TRBV7-6 to TRBJ2-3; perhaps TRBD2 as D (6 bases). CDR3 length: 15 residues. Germline V gives CDR1 SGHVS, CDR2 FNYEAQ. V lost 5 bases and J 4 bases, leaving 16 bases between the germline ends. The CDR3 protein is CASSPGASAADTQYF. Written as DNA, the CDR3 is TGTGCCAGCAGCCCCGGGGCTAGCGCTGCAGATACGCAGTATTTT.

This rearrangement joins TRBV5-1 to TRBJ2-7; 8 positions match TRBD1. The trim removed 4 bases at V and 6 bases at J, leaving 9 bases unmatched. Germline-derived CDR1 and CDR2 are SGHRS and YFSETQ. The CDR3 totals 14 residues. CDR3 sequence reads: CASSHARGPGEQYF. CDR3 nucleotide sequence: TGCGCCAGCAGCCACGCCAGGGGGCCCGGCGAGCAGTACTTC.

The chain combines TRBV3-1 (or the pseudogene TRBV3-2) with TRBJ1-2, with D possibly TRBD1 on 5 matching bases. CDR3 length equals 13 residues. V gave up 1 base and J gave up 7 bases, with 10 bases separating them. CDR1 is LGHDT and CDR2 is YNNKEL in the germline V gene (reference sequence). This chain's CDR3 is CASSQVGVFGYTF. Here the CDR3 DNA reads TGTGCCAGCAGCCAAGTAGGGGTTTTTGGCTACACCTTC.

Details on this clone: The same CDR3 can be traced to other DNA sequences in this sample. The chain recombines TRBV7-9 with TRBJ2-5; 7 positions match TRBD1. J lost 1 base, V lost 3 bases, and 2 bases had no gene match. CDR3 length: 14 amino acids. Germline CDR1 is SEHNR and CDR2 is FQNEAQ (reference sequence). The CDR3 protein is CASSLDRPQETQYF. DNA for the CDR3: TGTGCCAGCAGCTTGGACAGGCCCCAAGAGACCCAGTACTTC.

The chain employs TRBV24-1 and TRBJ2-1, with unresolved D. The CDR3 sequence is 15 residues long. CDR1 and CDR2 from the germline V gene are KGHDR and SFDVKD. The V and J ends lost 3 bases and 3 bases respectively, with 11 bases between them. The CDR3 spells CATSDGALSYNEQFF. The CDR3 coding sequence is TGTGCCACCAGTGATGGAGCACTAAGCTACAATGAGCAGTTCTTC.

This clone was counted a few times. V is TRBV7-9 and J is TRBJ2-7; TRBD1 might be the D (5 bases). V gave up 1 base and J gave up 1 base, with 8 bases separating them. The CDR3 contains 14 residues. Germline V gives CDR1 SEHNR, CDR2 FQNEAQ (reference sequence). The CDR3 coding sequence is TGTGCCAGCAGCTTAGTAGGGGAATCCTACGAGCAGTACTTC. Amino acid sequence: CASSLVGESYEQYF.

The rearrangement uses TRBV5-6 and TRBJ2-3; 9 bases fit TRBD2. Unmatched junction bases numbered 15, after V lost 5 bases and J lost 5 bases. The CDR3 loop spans 17 amino acids. Per germline, CDR1 SGHDT and CDR2 YYEEEE. DNA for the CDR3: TGTGCCAGCAGAAAATTTCGTCTAGCGGGGTATGTAGATACGCAGTATTTT. Translation gives CASRKFRLAGYVDTQYF. The complete variable domain, with remaining parts taken from reference TRBV5-6 and TRBJ2-3, reads DAGVTQSPTHLIKTRGQQVTLRCSPKSGHDTVSWYQQALGQGPQFIFQYYEEEERQRGNFPDRFSGHQFPNYSSELNVNALLLGDSALYLCASRKFRLAGYVDTQYFGPGTRLTVL.

CDR3 sequence: CASRPEGGRTKETQYF. The CDR3 region has the DNA TGTGCCAGCAGACCCGAGGGGGGGCGAACCAAAGAGACCCAGTACTTC. This chain connects TRBV3-1 (or the pseudogene TRBV3-2) to TRBJ2-5; perhaps TRBD2 as D (7 bases). CDR3 size: 16 residues. The germline gives CDR1 LGHDT, CDR2 YNNKEL (reference sequence). Trimming removed 6 bases at V and 3 bases at J, with 20 bases between.

CDR3 residues: CASSAGGWTEAFF. CDR3 nucleotide sequence: TGTGCCAGCAGCGCAGGGGGCTGGACTGAAGCTTTCTTT. J is TRBJ1-1 and V is TRBV9; 8 bases match TRBD1. CDR1 and CDR2 (germline): SGDLS, YYNGEE. V gave up 3 bases and J gave up 5 bases; unmatched junction bases: 3. There are 13 residues in the CDR3.

V is TRBV7-9 and J is TRBJ1-1; 7 bases are shared with TRBD1. This CDR3 contains 15 residues. In germline, CDR1 is SEHNR, CDR2 FQNEAQ (reference sequence). Trimming cost V 5 bases and J 5 bases; bases outside gene matches: 11. The CDR3 loop is CASSVAQGQLTEAFF. The CDR3 DNA follows: TGTGCCAGCAGCGTCGCCCAGGGACAGCTAACTGAAGCTTTCTTT.

This chain links TRBV28 with TRBJ2-7, with no clear D. The CDR3 is 12 residues long. V dropped 5 bases and J dropped 3 bases, with 8 bases sitting between them. Per the germline V gene, CDR1 is MDHEN and CDR2 is SYDVKM. The CDR3 is CASSRLYYEQYF. The CDR3, as DNA: TGTGCCAGCAGTCGTCTGTACTACGAGCAGTACTTC.

CDR3 DNA sequence: TGTGCCAGCAGTTTAGGGGGGTTCTACGAGCAGTACTTC. Its translation: CASSLGGFYEQYF. This sequence joins TRBV28 and TRBJ2-7; D might be TRBD2 (6 bases). The CDR3 is 13 residues long. The V gene's germline CDR1 is MDHEN and CDR2 SYDVKM. The V gene lost 2 bases and the J gene lost 3 bases, with 8 bases spanning the gap.

To note about this clone: A read error may produce the germline difference seen at one junction end. The genes are TRBV6-1 and TRBJ1-4, with D unclear. This CDR3 is built from 16 residues. Germline V CDR1 and CDR2: MNHNS, SASEGT. The CDR3 loop reads CASSEGRVGTNEKLFF. In DNA, the CDR3 is TGTGCCAGCAGCGAAGGGAGGGTTGGGACTAATGAAAAACTGTTTTTT.

The chain is built from TRBV28 and TRBJ2-5; TRBD2 is a possible D gene (6 bases). Germline V gene data show CDR1 as MDHEN and CDR2 as SYDVKM. This CDR3 contains 15 residues. Trimming removed 3 bases from V and 3 bases from J, with 14 bases in between. DNA of the CDR3: TGTGCCAGCAGTTTCGTGGGACTGGAAAAAGAGACCCAGTACTTC. Amino acids: CASSFVGLEKETQYF.

The chain carries TRBV30 and TRBJ2-1; D is possibly TRBD2 (5 bases). V lost 7 bases to trimming and J lost 7 bases, with 8 bases between them. The CDR3 is made up of 10 amino acids. From germline, CDR1 is GTSNPN and CDR2 SVGIG (reference sequence). CDR3: CAFQRNEQFF. CDR3 bases: TGTGCCTTTCAGCGGAATGAGCAGTTCTTC.

The table lists this clone with a few counts. The chain is built from TRBV3-1 (or the pseudogene TRBV3-2) and TRBJ2-2, with 13 bases lining up with TRBD2. Trimming removed 4 bases from V and 6 bases from J; junction bases left unmatched: 8. The CDR3 spans 17 residues. Germline V lookup: CDR1 LGHDT, CDR2 YNNKEL (reference sequence). The CDR3 sequence: CASSPETSGGFAGELFF. The CDR3 DNA reads TGTGCCAGCAGCCCAGAGACTAGCGGGGGGTTTGCCGGGGAGCTGTTTTTT.